The rows below give T cell receptor beta chains drawn from one sample of a study of cytomegalovirus exposure and HLA in healthy donors. Only in-frame clones appear in the TCRdb table, and some are missing; sequencing was by immunoSEQ multiplex PCR. The table includes tens of thousands of clones, approximately 93% detected once. The sequenced material came from PBMCs. These TCRs come from a woman aged 25 to 45 in good health and CMV-seropositive. CDR3s include the opening cysteine and the closing phenylalanine or tryptophan. Each record gives: V gene, D gene, clone size, J gene, CDR3 protein, CDR3 DNA. The D gene is left open where the match is weak. Not all rows give a size; the values are once, few, many and, for expanded clones, a class.

TRBV7-9,.,once,TRBJ2-7,CASSLGGRDHTSYEQYF,TGTGCCAGCAGCTTAGGAGGCCGGGATCACACCTCCTACGAGCAGTACTTC
TRBV18,TRBD1,.,TRBJ1-2,CASSPDRIRSSANYGYTF,TGTGCCAGCTCACCGGACAGGATAAGGTCCTCAGCTAACTATGGCTACACCTTC
TRBV19,TRBD2,.,TRBJ2-1,CASRPGTSGSYRYNEQFF,TGTGCCAGTAGGCCAGGGACTAGCGGGAGCTATAGGTACAATGAGCAGTTCTTC
TRBV4-3,TRBD1,.,TRBJ2-2,CASSRMGQGRGELFF,TGCGCCAGCAGCCGCATGGGACAGGGACGCGGGGAGCTGTTTTTT
TRBV5-1,.,.,TRBJ2-1,CASSSSGVLYNEQFF,TGCGCCAGCAGCTCGTCAGGGGTGCTTTACAATGAGCAGTTCTTC
TRBV28,TRBD2,.,TRBJ2-7,CASTSPAGGRHEQYF,TGTGCCAGCACCTCACCTGCGGGAGGGCGCCACGAGCAGTACTTC
TRBV5-4,TRBD2,.,TRBJ2-1,CASSFGLAGGSYNEQFF,TGTGCCAGCAGCTTCGGATTGGCGGGAGGGTCCTACAATGAGCAGTTCTTC
TRBV6-6,.,.,TRBJ2-5,CASRSGETQYF,TGTGCCAGCAGATCCGGGGAGACCCAGTACTTC
TRBV19,.,.,TRBJ2-2,CASSMGNRDTGELFF,TGTGCCAGTAGTATGGGGAACAGGGACACCGGGGAGCTGTTTTTT
TRBV28,.,.,TRBJ2-7,CASSLSGGAGYEQYF,TGTGCCAGCAGTTTATCGGGGGGCGCGGGTTACGAGCAGTACTTC
TRBV6-6,TRBD2,.,TRBJ2-3,CASSRTSGRADTQYF,TGTGCCAGCAGTCGGACTAGCGGGAGAGCAGATACGCAGTATTTT
TRBV19,.,.,TRBJ1-1,CASKSGLVNTEAFF,TGTGCCAGTAAATCAGGGTTAGTGAACACTGAAGCTTTCTTT
TRBV7-2,.,.,TRBJ2-4,CASSGQTGNIQYF,TGTGCCAGCAGCGGACAGACGGGGAACATTCAGTACTTC
TRBV28,.,.,TRBJ2-3,CASSSQASTDTQYF,TGTGCCAGCAGTTCGCAGGCTAGCACAGATACGCAGTATTTT
TRBV4-2,.,.,TRBJ1-1,CASSQDLNTEAFF,TGTGCCAGCAGCCAAGATCTCAACACTGAAGCTTTCTTT
TRBV18,TRBD2,.,TRBJ2-3,CASSPRTSGSSDTQYF,TGTGCCAGCTCACCGAGGACTAGCGGGAGCTCTGATACGCAGTATTTT
TRBV5-1,.,.,TRBJ2-2,CASSQGYTGELFF,TGCGCCAGCAGTCAGGGATATACCGGGGAGCTGTTTTTT
TRBV27,TRBD2,.,TRBJ2-1,CASSLIAGVDEQFF,TGTGCCAGCAGTTTAATAGCGGGAGTCGATGAGCAGTTCTTC
TRBV6-5,TRBD1,.,TRBJ2-5,CASSYFPQGAQETQYF,TGTGCCAGCAGTTACTTTCCGCAGGGGGCCCAAGAGACCCAGTACTTC
TRBV4-2,TRBD1,once,TRBJ1-1,CASSQADRAEAFF,TGTGCCAGCAGCCAAGCGGACAGGGCTGAAGCTTTCTTT
TRBV6-5,.,.,TRBJ2-2,CASSYPFGELFF,TGTGCCAGCAGTTACCCTTTCGGGGAGCTGTTTTTT
TRBV5-1,.,.,TRBJ1-1,CASSFGGVLNTEAFF,TGCGCCAGCAGCTTCGGAGGGGTCCTGAACACTGAAGCTTTCTTT
TRBV18,.,.,TRBJ1-3,CASSRSFSSGNTIYF,TGTGCCAGCTCACGTAGCTTCAGCTCTGGAAACACCATATATTTT
TRBV7-2,.,.,TRBJ1-2,CASSLVGGYTF,TGTGCCAGCAGCTTAGTCGGTGGCTACACCTTC
TRBV4-3,.,.,TRBJ1-1,CASSLSRGTEAFF,TGCGCCAGCAGCCTATCTCGGGGCACTGAAGCTTTCTTT
TRBV6-5,TRBD2,.,TRBJ2-7,CASSYLQGGRPYF,TGTGCCAGCAGTTACCTCCAGGGCGGGAGACCGTACTTC
TRBV29-1,TRBD1,once,TRBJ1-1,CSSRTGTGTEAFF,TGCAGCTCACGGACCGGGACAGGGACTGAAGCTTTCTTT
TRBV9,.,.,TRBJ1-4,CASSVMVTGALTHEKLFF,TGTGCCAGCAGCGTAATGGTGACAGGAGCCCTAACGCATGAAAAACTGTTTTTT
TRBV9,.,.,TRBJ2-1,CASSVGSNEQFF,TGTGCCAGCAGCGTAGGGAGCAATGAGCAGTTCTTC
TRBV7-9,TRBD1,.,TRBJ2-5,CASSLGQGVQETQYF,TGTGCCAGCAGCTTAGGACAGGGAGTCCAAGAGACCCAGTACTTC
TRBV29-1,TRBD2,.,TRBJ2-3,CSSTSGGGGITDTQYF,TGCAGCTCGACTAGCGGAGGGGGGGGGATCACAGATACGCAGTATTTT
TRBV30,.,.,TRBJ1-3,CAWSVVAGNTIYF,TGTGCCTGGAGTGTAGTAGCAGGAAACACCATATATTTT
TRBV5-1,TRBD1,.,TRBJ2-7,CASSPGTGARQQYF,TGCGCCAGCAGCCCCGGGACAGGTGCCCGCCAGCAGTACTTC
TRBV18,TRBD1,.,TRBJ1-2,CASSPKATKGTGEKYGYTF,TGTGCCAGCTCACCAAAGGCGACGAAAGGGACAGGGGAAAAATATGGCTACACCTTC
TRBV10-3,.,.,TRBJ1-3,CAIGTSSGNTIYF,TGTGCCATTGGGACAAGCTCTGGAAACACCATATATTTT
TRBV4-1,TRBD1,few,TRBJ2-7,CASSQGGGRPTYEQYF,TGCGCCAGCAGCCAAGGAGGGGGCAGACCTACCTACGAGCAGTACTTC
TRBV11-2,.,.,TRBJ2-4,CASSLDGDSLAKNIQYF,TGTGCCAGCAGCTTAGACGGAGACTCACTAGCCAAAAACATTCAGTACTTC
TRBV6-1,.,.,TRBJ2-3,CASKGAVGGTDTQYF,TGTGCCAGCAAGGGCGCTGTAGGGGGCACAGATACGCAGTATTTT
TRBV9,TRBD1,.,TRBJ2-3,CASSVGTGFWGNTDTQYF,TGTGCCAGCAGCGTCGGGACAGGGTTTTGGGGGAACACAGATACGCAGTATTTT
TRBV7-9,TRBD1,.,TRBJ2-5,CASSLGPGGKEGGETQYF,TGTGCCAGCAGCTTAGGTCCAGGGGGCAAGGAAGGCGGAGAGACCCAGTACTTC
TRBV6-1,.,.,TRBJ2-4,CASSDWGEFYIQYF,TGTGCCAGCAGTGATTGGGGGGAATTTTACATTCAGTACTTC
TRBV28,.,.,TRBJ1-3,CASSSDRYSGNTIYF,TGTGCCAGCAGTAGCGACAGGTACTCTGGAAACACCATATATTTT
TRBV25-1,.,.,TRBJ1-4,CASRRYTGGPNEKLFF,TGTGCCAGCAGACGATATACGGGGGGCCCTAATGAAAAACTGTTTTTT
TRBV28,TRBD2,.,TRBJ2-1,CASSLRSAGVKDEQFF,TGTGCCAGCAGTTTAAGGTCCGCGGGAGTTAAGGATGAGCAGTTCTTC
TRBV7-2,.,.,TRBJ2-6,CASSPNSGANVLTF,TGTGCCAGCAGCCCCAACTCTGGGGCCAACGTCCTGACTTTC
TRBV5-4,.,.,TRBJ1-1,CASSPIQGKGTEAFF,TGTGCCAGCAGCCCGATCCAGGGTAAAGGCACTGAAGCTTTCTTT
TRBV29-1,TRBD2,.,TRBJ2-5,CSVAGEQETQYF,TGCAGCGTCGCGGGAGAGCAAGAGACCCAGTACTTC
TRBV7-2,.,.,TRBJ1-5,CASSPRPGDISNQPQHF,TGTGCCAGCAGCCCCCGTCCTGGGGACATAAGCAATCAGCCCCAGCATTTT
TRBV30,.,.,TRBJ1-5,CAWSDSAAAPQHF,TGTGCCTGGAGTGACTCCGCCGCTGCGCCCCAGCATTTT
TRBV9,TRBD2,.,TRBJ2-7,CASLVRAGAEEQYF,TGTGCCAGCTTGGTTAGGGCGGGAGCCGAGGAGCAGTACTTC
TRBV7-2,TRBD2,.,TRBJ2-5,CASSRRTSGSAETQYF,TGTGCCAGCAGCCGTCGGACTAGCGGGAGTGCGGAGACCCAGTACTTC
TRBV7-2,TRBD2,.,TRBJ2-1,CASSLTTGLAYNEQFF,TGTGCCAGCAGCTTAACGACGGGACTAGCGTACAATGAGCAGTTCTTC
TRBV5-1,TRBD2,.,TRBJ2-1,CASSPGLAGGEGNEQFF,TGCGCCAGCAGCCCGGGACTAGCGGGAGGGGAGGGGAATGAGCAGTTCTTC
TRBV15,TRBD1,.,TRBJ2-3,CATSFGQGEGTDTQYF,TGTGCCACCAGCTTTGGACAGGGTGAGGGCACAGATACGCAGTATTTT
TRBV9,.,.,TRBJ2-5,CASSVLASQETQYF,TGTGCCAGCAGCGTATTGGCTAGCCAAGAGACCCAGTACTTC
TRBV5-1,.,.,TRBJ2-1,CASSLAGLNNEQFF,TGCGCCAGCAGCTTGGCCGGACTTAACAATGAGCAGTTCTTC
TRBV30,.,.,TRBJ2-6,CAWNSANSGANVLTF,TGTGCCTGGAACAGTGCGAACTCTGGGGCCAACGTCCTGACTTTC